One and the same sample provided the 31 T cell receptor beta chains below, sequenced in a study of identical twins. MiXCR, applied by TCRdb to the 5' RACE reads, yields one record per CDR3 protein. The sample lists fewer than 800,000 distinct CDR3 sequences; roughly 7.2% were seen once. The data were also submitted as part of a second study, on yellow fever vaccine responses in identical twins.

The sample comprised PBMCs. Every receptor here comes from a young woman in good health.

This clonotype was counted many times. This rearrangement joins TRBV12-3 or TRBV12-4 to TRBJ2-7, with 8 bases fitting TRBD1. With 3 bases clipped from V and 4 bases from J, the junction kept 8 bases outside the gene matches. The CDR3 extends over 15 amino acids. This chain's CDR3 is CASSFEAGGAYEQYF. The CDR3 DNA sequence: TGTGCCAGCAGTTTTGAAGCAGGGGGCGCGTACGAGCAGTACTTC.

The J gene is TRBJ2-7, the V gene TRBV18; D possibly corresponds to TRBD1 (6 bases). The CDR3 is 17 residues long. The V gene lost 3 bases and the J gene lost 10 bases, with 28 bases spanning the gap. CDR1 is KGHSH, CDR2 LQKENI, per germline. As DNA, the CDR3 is TGTGCCAGCTCACCCCGACAAGGCAGGGGCATTGCTACGTCCCAGTACTTC. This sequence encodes CASSPRQGRGIATSQYF.

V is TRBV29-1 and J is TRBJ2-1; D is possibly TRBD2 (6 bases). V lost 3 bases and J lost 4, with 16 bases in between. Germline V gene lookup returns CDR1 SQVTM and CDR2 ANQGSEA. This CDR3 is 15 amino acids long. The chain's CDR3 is CSVEGREGSYNEQFF. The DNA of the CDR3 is TGCAGCGTTGAGGGGCGGGAAGGTTCATACAATGAGCAGTTCTTC.

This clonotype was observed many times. The CDR3 DNA follows: TGCAGTGCTGCACAGGAATTCAATCAGCCCCAGCATTTT. It specifies CSAAQEFNQPQHF. J is TRBJ1-5 and V is TRBV20-1, with D possibly TRBD1 on 5 matching bases. The length of the CDR3 is 13 residues. Trimming shortened V by 5 bases and J by 3 bases, and 11 bases separated the two germline ends. Germline values: CDR1 DFQATT, CDR2 SNEGSKA (reference sequence).

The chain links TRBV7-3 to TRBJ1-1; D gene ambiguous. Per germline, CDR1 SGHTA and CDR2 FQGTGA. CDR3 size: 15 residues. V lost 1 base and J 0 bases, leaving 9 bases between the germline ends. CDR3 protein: CASSLNRGMNTEAFF. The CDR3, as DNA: TGTGCCAGCAGCTTAAATCGTGGGATGAACACTGAAGCTTTCTTT.

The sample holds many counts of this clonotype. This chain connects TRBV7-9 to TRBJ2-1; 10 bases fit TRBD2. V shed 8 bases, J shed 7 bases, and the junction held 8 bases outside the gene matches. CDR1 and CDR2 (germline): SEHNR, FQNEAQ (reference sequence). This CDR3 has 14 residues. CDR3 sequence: CASESGTSANEQFF. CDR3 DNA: TGTGCCAGCGAATCCGGGACTAGCGCAAATGAGCAGTTCTTC.

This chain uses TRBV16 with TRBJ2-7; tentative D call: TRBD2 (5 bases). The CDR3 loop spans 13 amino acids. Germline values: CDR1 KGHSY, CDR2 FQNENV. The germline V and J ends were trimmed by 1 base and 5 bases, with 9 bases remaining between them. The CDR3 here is CASSQLLENEQYF. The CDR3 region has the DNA TGTGCCAGCAGCCAATTACTAGAGAACGAGCAGTACTTC.

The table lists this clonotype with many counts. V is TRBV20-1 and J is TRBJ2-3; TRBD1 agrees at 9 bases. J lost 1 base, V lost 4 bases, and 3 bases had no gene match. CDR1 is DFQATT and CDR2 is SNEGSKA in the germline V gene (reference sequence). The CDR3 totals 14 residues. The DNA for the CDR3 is TGCAGTGCTATGACAGGGGGTGGCACAGATACGCAGTATTTT. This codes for CSAMTGGGTDTQYF.

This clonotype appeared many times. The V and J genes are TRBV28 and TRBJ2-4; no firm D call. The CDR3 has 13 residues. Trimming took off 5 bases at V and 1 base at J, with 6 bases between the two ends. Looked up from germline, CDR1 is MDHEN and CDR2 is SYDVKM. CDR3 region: CASSKEAKNIQYF. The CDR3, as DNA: TGTGCCAGCAGTAAAGAGGCCAAAAACATTCAGTACTTC.

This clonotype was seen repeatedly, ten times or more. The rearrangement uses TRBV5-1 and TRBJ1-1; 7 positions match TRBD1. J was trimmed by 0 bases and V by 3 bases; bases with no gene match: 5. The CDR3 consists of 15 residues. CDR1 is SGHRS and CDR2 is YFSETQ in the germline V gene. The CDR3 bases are TGCGCCAGCAGCTGGGGGACAGCAATGAACACTGAAGCTTTCTTT. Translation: CASSWGTAMNTEAFF.

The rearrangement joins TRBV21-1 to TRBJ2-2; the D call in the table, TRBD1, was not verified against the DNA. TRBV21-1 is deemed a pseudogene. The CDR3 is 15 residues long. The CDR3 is CANPGGTGNTGELFF. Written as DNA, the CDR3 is TGTGCCAACCCTGGGGGGACAGGGAACACCGGGGAGCTGTTTTTT.

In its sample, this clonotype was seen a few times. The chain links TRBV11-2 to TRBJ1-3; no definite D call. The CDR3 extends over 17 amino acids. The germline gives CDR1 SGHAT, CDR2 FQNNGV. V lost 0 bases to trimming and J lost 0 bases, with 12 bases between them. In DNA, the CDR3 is TGTGCCAGCAGCTTAGAAGAAAGTTGGAGCTCTGGAAACACCATATATTTT. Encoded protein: CASSLEESWSSGNTIYF.

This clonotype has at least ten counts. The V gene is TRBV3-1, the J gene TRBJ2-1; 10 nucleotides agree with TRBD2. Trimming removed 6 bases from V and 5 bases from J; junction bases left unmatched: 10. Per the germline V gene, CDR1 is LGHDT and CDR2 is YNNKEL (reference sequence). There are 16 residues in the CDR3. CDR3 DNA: TGTGCCAGCAGTAATACTGGGCTAGCGGGAGACAATGAGCAGTTCTTC. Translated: CASSNTGLAGDNEQFF.

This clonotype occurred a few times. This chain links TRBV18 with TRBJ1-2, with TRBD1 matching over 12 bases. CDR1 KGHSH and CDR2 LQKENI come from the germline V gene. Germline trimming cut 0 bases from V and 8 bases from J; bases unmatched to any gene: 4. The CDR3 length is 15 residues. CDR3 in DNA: TGTGCCAGCTCACCACCGGGACAGGGGGCTCGGGGCTACACCTTC. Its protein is CASSPPGQGARGYTF.

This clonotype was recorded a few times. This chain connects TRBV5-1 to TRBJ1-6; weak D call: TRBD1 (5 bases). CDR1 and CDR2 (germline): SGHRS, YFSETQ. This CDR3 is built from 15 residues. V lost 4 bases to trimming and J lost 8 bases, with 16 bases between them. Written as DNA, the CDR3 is TGCGCCAGCAGCACCCGGGAGGGGATACATTCACCCCTCCACTTT. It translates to CASSTREGIHSPLHF.

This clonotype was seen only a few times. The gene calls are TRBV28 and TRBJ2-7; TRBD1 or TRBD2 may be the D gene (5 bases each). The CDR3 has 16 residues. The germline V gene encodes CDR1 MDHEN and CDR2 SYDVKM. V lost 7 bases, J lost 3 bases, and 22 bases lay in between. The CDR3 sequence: CASTRDVGGSYYEQYF. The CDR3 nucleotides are TGTGCCAGCACCAGGGACGTTGGAGGTAGTTACTACGAGCAGTACTTC.

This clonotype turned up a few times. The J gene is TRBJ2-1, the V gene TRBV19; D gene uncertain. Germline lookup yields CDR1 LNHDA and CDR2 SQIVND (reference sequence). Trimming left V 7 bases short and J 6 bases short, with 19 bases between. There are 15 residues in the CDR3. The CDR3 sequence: CASNPGDSHLNEQFF. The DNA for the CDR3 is TGTGCCAGTAATCCGGGCGACTCTCACCTCAATGAGCAGTTCTTC.

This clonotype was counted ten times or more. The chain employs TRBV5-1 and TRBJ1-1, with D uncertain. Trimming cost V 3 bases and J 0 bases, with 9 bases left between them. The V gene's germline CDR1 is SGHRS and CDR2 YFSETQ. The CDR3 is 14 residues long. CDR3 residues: CASSYYDMNTEAFF. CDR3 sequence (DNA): TGCGCCAGCAGCTACTACGACATGAACACTGAAGCTTTCTTT. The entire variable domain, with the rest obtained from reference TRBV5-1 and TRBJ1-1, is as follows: KAGVTQTPRYLIKTRGQQVTLSCSPISGHRSVSWYQQTPGQGLQFLFEYFSETQRNKGNFPGRFSGRQFSNSRSEMNVSTLELGDSALYLCASSYYDMNTEAFFGQGTRLTVV.

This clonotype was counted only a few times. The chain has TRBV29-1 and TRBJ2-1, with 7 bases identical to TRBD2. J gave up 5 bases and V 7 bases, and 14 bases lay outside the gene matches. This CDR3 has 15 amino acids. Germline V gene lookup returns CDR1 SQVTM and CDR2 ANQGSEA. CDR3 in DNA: TGCAGCGCTGGCTCTGGGGGGGTGAAAAACAATGAGCAGTTCTTC. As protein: CSAGSGGVKNNEQFF.

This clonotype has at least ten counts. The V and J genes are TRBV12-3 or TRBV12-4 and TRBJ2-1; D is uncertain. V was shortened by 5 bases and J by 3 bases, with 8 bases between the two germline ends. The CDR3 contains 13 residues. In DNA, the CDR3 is TGTGCCAGCAGTGGGGAATACTACAATGAGCAGTTCTTC. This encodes CASSGEYYNEQFF.

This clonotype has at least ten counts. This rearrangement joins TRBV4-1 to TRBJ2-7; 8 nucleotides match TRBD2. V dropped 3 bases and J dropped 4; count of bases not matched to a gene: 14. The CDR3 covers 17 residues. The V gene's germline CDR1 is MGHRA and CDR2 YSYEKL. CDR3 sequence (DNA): TGCGCCAGCAGCCATGTAGATACGGGGACTAGTCGGTACGAGCAGTACTTC. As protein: CASSHVDTGTSRYEQYF.

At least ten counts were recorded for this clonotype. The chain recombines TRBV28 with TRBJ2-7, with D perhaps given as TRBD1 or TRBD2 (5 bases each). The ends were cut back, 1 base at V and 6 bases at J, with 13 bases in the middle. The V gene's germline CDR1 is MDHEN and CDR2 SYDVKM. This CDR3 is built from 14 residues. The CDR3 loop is CASSLLGGGPEQYV. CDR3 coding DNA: TGTGCCAGCAGTTTATTGGGTGGGGGTCCCGAGCAGTACGTC.

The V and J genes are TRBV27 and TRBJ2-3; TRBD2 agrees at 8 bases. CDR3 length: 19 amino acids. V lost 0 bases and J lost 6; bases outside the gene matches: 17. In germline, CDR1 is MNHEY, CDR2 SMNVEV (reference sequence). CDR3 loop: CASSLSVRDFAGGWDTQYF. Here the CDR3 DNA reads TGTGCCAGCAGTTTATCGGTCCGGGATTTTGCGGGGGGCTGGGATACGCAGTATTTT.

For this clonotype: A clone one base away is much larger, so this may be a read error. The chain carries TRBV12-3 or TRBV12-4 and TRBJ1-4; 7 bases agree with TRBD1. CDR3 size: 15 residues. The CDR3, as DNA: TGTGCCAGCAGAGAACAGGGGTCAACTAATGAAAATCTGTTTTTT. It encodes CASREQGSTNENLFF.

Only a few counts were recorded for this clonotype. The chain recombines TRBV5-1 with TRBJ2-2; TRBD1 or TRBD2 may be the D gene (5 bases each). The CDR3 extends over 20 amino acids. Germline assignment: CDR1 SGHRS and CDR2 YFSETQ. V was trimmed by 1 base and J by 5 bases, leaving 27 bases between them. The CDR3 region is CASSLRSNFDRDERTGELFF. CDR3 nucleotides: TGCGCCAGCAGCTTGAGAAGTAATTTTGACCGGGACGAAAGGACCGGGGAGCTGTTTTTT.

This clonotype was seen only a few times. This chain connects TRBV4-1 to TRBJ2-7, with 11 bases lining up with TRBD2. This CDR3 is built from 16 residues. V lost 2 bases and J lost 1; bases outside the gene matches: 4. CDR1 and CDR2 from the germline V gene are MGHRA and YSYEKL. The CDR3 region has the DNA TGCGCCAGCAGCCAACAACTAGCGGGAGCTTCCTACGAGCAGTACTTC. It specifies CASSQQLAGASYEQYF.

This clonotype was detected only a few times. CDR3 sequence: CASRLPTGGNTEAFF. CDR3 nucleotides: TGTGCCAGCAGACTCCCGACAGGGGGCAACACTGAAGCTTTCTTT. The V and J genes are TRBV28 and TRBJ1-1; 10 nucleotides match TRBD1. CDR1 is MDHEN, CDR2 SYDVKM, per germline. V dropped 6 bases and J dropped 2; count of bases not matched to a gene: 6. The CDR3 is 15 residues long.

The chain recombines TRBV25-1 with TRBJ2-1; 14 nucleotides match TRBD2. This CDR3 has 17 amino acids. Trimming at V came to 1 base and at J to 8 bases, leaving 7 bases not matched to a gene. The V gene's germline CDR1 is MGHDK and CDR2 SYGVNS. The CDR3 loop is CASSEFGGLAGGDEQFF. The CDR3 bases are TGTGCCAGCAGTGAATTCGGAGGACTAGCGGGAGGAGATGAGCAGTTCTTC.

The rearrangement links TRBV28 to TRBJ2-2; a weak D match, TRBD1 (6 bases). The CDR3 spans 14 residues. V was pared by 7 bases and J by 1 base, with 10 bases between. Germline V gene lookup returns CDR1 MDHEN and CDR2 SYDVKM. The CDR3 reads CASKDSVNTGELFF. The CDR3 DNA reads TGTGCCAGCAAGGACAGCGTGAACACCGGGGAGCTGTTTTTT.

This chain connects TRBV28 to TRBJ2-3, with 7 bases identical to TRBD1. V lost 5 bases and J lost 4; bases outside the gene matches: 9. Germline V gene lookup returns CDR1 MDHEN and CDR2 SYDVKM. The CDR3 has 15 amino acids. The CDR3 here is CASSRDREGADTQYF. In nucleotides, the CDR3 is TGTGCCAGCAGTCGTGACAGGGAAGGCGCAGATACGCAGTATTTT. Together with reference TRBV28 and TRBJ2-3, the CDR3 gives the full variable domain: DVKVTQSSRYLVKRTGEKVFLECVQDMDHENMFWYRQDPGLGLRLIYFSYDVKMKEKGDIPEGYSVSREKKERFSLILESASTNQTSMYLCASSRDREGADTQYFGPGTRLTVL.

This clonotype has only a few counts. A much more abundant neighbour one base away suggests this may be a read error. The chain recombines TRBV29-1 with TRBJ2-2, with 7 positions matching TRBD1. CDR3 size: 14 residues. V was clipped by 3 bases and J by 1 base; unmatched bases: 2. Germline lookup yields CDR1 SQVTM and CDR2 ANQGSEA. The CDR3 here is CSVDGQENTGELFF. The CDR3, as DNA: TGCAGCGTTGATGGACAGGAGAACACCGGGGAGCTGTTTTTT.